The next 18 T cell receptor beta chains were all read from a single sample in a study of OX40 agonist ivuxolimab in advanced cancers. The repertoire was sequenced with immunoSEQ multiplex PCR; TCRdb's copy has only in-frame clones and lacks some. The repertoire holds about 70,000 clones, with 92% as singletons. The starting material was CD4+ or CD8+ T cells sorted from blood, obtained in a trial of the OX40 agonist ivuxolimab. The receptors stem from an adult with an advanced solid tumor such as melanoma, head and neck, liver or kidney cancer.

This chain uses TRBV2 with TRBJ1-4; no reliable D call. Germline CDR1 is SNHLY and CDR2 is FYNNEI. V gave up 9 bases and J gave up 4 bases, with 15 bases separating them. The CDR3 totals 14 residues. CDR3 DNA sequence: TGTGCCAGTCGCTCGGACCCATTTAATGAAAAACTGTTTTTT. It yields the protein CASRSDPFNEKLFF.

The gene calls are TRBV4-1 and TRBJ1-2; D gene unclear. V was trimmed by 1 base and J by 10 bases, leaving 16 bases between them. Germline V gene sequence: CDR1 MGHRA, CDR2 YSYEKL. The CDR3 loop spans 14 amino acids. CDR3 sequence: CASSQVISPGDYTF. In DNA, the CDR3 is TGCGCCAGCAGCCAAGTAATTTCCCCCGGGGACTACACCTTC.

V and J are TRBV11-2 and TRBJ2-1; the D is unclear. Trimming left V 1 base short and J 4 bases short, with 5 bases between. The CDR3 is 13 residues long. Germline CDR1 and CDR2: SGHAT and FQNNGV. CDR3 bases: TGTGCCAGCAGCTTAGCGGTATACAATGAGCAGTTCTTC. Translated: CASSLAVYNEQFF.

The rearrangement joins TRBV9 to TRBJ2-5; the match to TRBD2 covers 11 bases. Germline CDR1 and CDR2: SGDLS and YYNGEE. The CDR3 runs to 16 residues. V trimming: 0 bases; J trimming: 5 bases; junction bases outside the gene matches: 6. CDR3 nucleotide sequence: TGTGCCAGCAGCGTAGTGGGACTAGCGGAGGGGGAGACCCAGTACTTC. It is translated as CASSVVGLAEGETQYF.

The chain joins TRBV11-2 to TRBJ2-7, with 9 bases that match TRBD1. Per germline, CDR1 SGHAT and CDR2 FQNNGV. The CDR3 covers 18 residues. The J segment lost 3 bases and the V segment lost 2 bases, leaving 14 bases of the junction unmatched. CDR3 in DNA: TGTGCCAGCAGCTTACCCCGGGACAGGGTCGACCAGCTCTACGAGCAGTACTTC. It encodes CASSLPRDRVDQLYEQYF.

CDR3 DNA sequence: TGTGCCAGCAGTTTTGCGGGACTAGGCTACGAGCAGTACTTC. This gives the protein CASSFAGLGYEQYF. This chain connects TRBV27 to TRBJ2-7, with 8 nucleotides matching TRBD2. The CDR3 extends over 14 amino acids. Germline V gives CDR1 MNHEY, CDR2 SMNVEV (reference sequence). The junction had 4 bases not matched to a gene; V was cut back by 3 bases and J by 3 bases.

The rearrangement joins TRBV10-3 to TRBJ2-1; possibly TRBD1 or TRBD2 for D (6 bases each). Trimming stripped 0 bases from V and 8 bases from J, with 14 bases between. The germline gives CDR1 ENHRY, CDR2 SYGVKD. The CDR3 is 15 residues long. The CDR3 region has the DNA TGTGCCATCAGTGAGTCGTGGGGGCAGCGGGATGAGCAGTTCTTC. Encoded protein: CAISESWGQRDEQFF.

This clone came up once. The V gene is TRBV19, the J gene TRBJ1-2; 7 bases match TRBD1. The germline CDR1 and CDR2 sequences are LNHDA and SQIVND (reference sequence). Trimming removed 5 bases from V and 4 bases from J; junction bases left unmatched: 10. This CDR3 contains 15 residues. Here the CDR3 reads CASSLEGAQSYGYTF. The CDR3 DNA is TGTGCCAGTAGTCTTGAGGGGGCGCAGAGCTATGGCTACACCTTC.

This clone was counted a single time. V usage is TRBV21-1 and J usage is TRBJ1-1. TRBV21-1 is a pseudogene. CDR3 length equals 14 residues. The CDR3 DNA reads TGTGCCAGCACCCCGAGAGTCGCGAACACTGAAGCTTTCTTT. This sequence encodes CASTPRVANTEAFF.

V usage is TRBV7-9 and J usage is TRBJ2-7; D assignment may be TRBD1 or TRBD2 (5 bases each). The V end lost 0 bases, the J end lost 6 bases, and 15 bases lay between the germline ends. CDR1 and CDR2 (germline): SEHNR, FQNEAQ (reference sequence). CDR3 length: 15 residues. CDR3 region: CASSLAQDRTSEQYF. The CDR3 nucleotides are TGTGCCAGCAGCTTAGCGCAAGACAGAACTAGCGAGCAGTACTTC.

This clone occurred once. The chain employs TRBV19 and TRBJ2-1; possibly TRBD2 for D (5 bases). Germline lookup yields CDR1 LNHDA and CDR2 SQIVND (reference sequence). V lost 1 base to trimming and J lost 6 bases, with 7 bases between them. The CDR3 totals 13 residues. DNA of the CDR3: TGTGCCAGTAGTATAGGTGAGGGCAATGAGCAGTTCTTC. Protein product: CASSIGEGNEQFF.

The gene calls are TRBV6-5 and TRBJ1-2; TRBD1 aligns across 9 bases. CDR3 length: 13 amino acids. J was trimmed by 8 bases and V by 8 bases; bases with no gene match: 9. Germline CDR1 reads MNHEY; CDR2 reads SVGAGI. The CDR3 is CASHGTGYEGYTF. Here the CDR3 DNA reads TGTGCCAGCCATGGGACAGGGTATGAAGGCTACACCTTC.

This sequence joins TRBV7-9 and TRBJ1-5; D ambiguous. The CDR3 loop spans 16 amino acids. V was clipped by 3 bases and J by 2 bases, with 14 bases between them. Germline CDR1 and CDR2: SEHNR and FQNEAQ (reference sequence). The CDR3 is CASSFEGMGGNQPQHF. As DNA, the CDR3 is TGTGCCAGCAGCTTCGAGGGAATGGGTGGCAATCAGCCCCAGCATTTT.

This clone was seen a handful of times. The rearrangement uses TRBV7-7 and TRBJ2-7; D might be TRBD1 (6 bases). With 3 bases removed from V and 0 bases from J, the gap between germline ends came to 15 bases. Germline V CDR1 and CDR2: SSHAT, FNYEAQ (reference sequence). This CDR3 spans 16 amino acids. The CDR3 DNA is TGTGCCAGCAGCTTCCGAAGTCGGACAGTCTCCTACGAGCAGTACTTC. Amino acids: CASSFRSRTVSYEQYF.

The chain has TRBV30 and TRBJ1-1; 7 nucleotides align to TRBD1. The J segment lost 0 bases and the V segment lost 4 bases, leaving 5 bases of the junction unmatched. Germline V CDR1 and CDR2: GTSNPN, SVGIG (reference sequence). The CDR3 totals 14 residues. The CDR3 DNA reads as TGTGCCTGGACCCAGGGGGGGTTGAACACTGAAGCTTTCTTT. Its protein is CAWTQGGLNTEAFF.

This chain uses TRBV6-5 with TRBJ2-5, with D possibly TRBD1 on 6 matching bases. Trimming stripped 4 bases from V and 2 bases from J, with 14 bases between. Germline V CDR1 and CDR2: MNHEY, SVGAGI. CDR3 length: 15 residues. The CDR3 nucleotides are TGTGCCAGCAGTTTTTCCCCAGACAGGCAAGAGACCCAGTACTTC. This sequence encodes CASSFSPDRQETQYF.

The chain couples TRBV11-3 to TRBJ2-7; D not resolved. From germline, CDR1 is SGHNT and CDR2 YENEEA. V lost 1 base and J 6 bases, leaving 7 bases between the germline ends. The CDR3 totals 12 residues. CDR3 protein: CASSLGAGEQYF. For the CDR3, the DNA is TGTGCCAGCAGCTTAGGGGCTGGCGAGCAGTACTTC.

The rearrangement uses TRBV19 and TRBJ1-3; D may be TRBD1 (5 bases). Germline V gene data show CDR1 as LNHDA and CDR2 as SQIVND (reference sequence). V lost 5 bases and J 0 bases, leaving 11 bases between the germline ends. The CDR3 contains 15 residues. The CDR3 region is CASSVDTNSGNTIYF. As DNA, the CDR3 is TGTGCCAGTAGTGTGGACACCAACTCTGGAAACACCATATATTTT. The full variable domain, completed using reference TRBV19 and TRBJ1-3, is DGGITQSPKYLFRKEGQNVTLSCEQNLNHDAMYWYRQDPGQGLRLIYYSQIVNDFQKGDIAEGYSVSREKKESFPLTVTSAQKNPTAFYLCASSVDTNSGNTIYFGEGSWLTVV.